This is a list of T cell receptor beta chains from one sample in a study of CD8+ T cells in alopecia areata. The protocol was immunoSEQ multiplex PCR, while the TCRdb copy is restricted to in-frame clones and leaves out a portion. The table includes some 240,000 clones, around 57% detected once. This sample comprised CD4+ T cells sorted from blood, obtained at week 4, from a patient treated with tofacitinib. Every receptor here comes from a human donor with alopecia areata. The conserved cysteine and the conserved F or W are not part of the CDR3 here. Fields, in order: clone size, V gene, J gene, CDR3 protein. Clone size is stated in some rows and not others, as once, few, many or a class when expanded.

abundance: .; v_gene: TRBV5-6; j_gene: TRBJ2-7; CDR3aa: ASSLTWTSGAEQY
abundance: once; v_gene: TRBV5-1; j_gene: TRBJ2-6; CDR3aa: ASSLDRAGANVLT
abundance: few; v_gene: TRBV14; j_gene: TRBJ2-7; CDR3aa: ASSQEGVKQY
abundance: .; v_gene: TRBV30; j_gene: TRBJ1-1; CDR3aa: AWSAGVGTEAF
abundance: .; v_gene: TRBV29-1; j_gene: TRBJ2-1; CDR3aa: SVGQRLEQF
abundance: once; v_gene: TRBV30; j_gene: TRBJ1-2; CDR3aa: AWRQGQVDGYT
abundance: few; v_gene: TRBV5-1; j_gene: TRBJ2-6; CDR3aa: ASSLYGGANVLT
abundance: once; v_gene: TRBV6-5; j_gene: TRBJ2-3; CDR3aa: ASSRDRGTDTQY
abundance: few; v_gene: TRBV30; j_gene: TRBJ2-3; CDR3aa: AWSRFTGGSTDTQY
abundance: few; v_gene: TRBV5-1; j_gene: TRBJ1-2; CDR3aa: ASSPGQGVGYT
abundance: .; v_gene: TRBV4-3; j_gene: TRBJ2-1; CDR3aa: ASSPRVASRVDEQF
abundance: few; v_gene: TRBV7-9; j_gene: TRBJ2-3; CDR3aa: ASSFGGLAGATDTQY
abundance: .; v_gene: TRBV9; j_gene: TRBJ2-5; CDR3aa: ASSGRGETQY
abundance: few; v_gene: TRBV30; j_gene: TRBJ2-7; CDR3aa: AWSPPGAGGSSYEQY
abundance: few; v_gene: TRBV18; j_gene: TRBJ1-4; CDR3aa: ASSPFKGGEKLF
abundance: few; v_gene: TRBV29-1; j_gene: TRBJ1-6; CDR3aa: SVRQGDNSPLH